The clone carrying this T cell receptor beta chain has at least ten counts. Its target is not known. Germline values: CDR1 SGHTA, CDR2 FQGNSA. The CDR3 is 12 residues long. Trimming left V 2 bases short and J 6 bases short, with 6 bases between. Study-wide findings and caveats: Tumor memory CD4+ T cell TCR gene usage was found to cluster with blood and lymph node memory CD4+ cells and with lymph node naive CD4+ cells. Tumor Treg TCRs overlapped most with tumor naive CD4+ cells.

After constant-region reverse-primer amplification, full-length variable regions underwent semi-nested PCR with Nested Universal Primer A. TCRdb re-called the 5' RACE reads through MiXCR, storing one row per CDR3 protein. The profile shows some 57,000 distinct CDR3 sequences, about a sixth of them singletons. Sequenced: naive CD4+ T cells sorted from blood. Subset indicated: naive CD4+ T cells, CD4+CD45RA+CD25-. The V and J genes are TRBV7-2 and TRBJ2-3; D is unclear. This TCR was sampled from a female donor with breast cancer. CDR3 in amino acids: CASSLSADTQYF. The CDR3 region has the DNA TGTGCCAGCAGCTTATCCGCGGATACGCAGTATTTT.